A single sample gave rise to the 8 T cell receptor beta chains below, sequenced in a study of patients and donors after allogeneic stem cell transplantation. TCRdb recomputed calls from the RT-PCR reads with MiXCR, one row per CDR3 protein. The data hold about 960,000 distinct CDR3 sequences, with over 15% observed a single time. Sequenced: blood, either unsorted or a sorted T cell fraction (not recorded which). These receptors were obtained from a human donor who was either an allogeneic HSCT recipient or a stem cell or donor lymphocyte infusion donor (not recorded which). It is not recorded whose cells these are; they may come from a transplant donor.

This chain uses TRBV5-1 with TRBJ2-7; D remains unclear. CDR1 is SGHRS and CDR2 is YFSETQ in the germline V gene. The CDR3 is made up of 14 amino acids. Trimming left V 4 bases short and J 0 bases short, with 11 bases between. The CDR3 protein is CASSVSPSSYEQYF. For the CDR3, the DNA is TGCGCCAGCAGCGTGTCCCCTAGCTCCTACGAGCAGTACTTC.

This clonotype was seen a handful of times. The CDR3 protein is CSAPSYGSGRNNEQFF. The CDR3 bases are TGCAGTGCTCCCTCGTATGGTAGCGGGAGGAACAATGAGCAGTTCTTC. The chain couples TRBV20-1 to TRBJ2-1, with 10 bases aligning to TRBD2. Germline CDR1 DFQATT, CDR2 SNEGSKA (reference sequence). CDR3 length: 16 residues. With V trimmed by 5 bases and J by 5 bases, 12 bases remained unmatched.

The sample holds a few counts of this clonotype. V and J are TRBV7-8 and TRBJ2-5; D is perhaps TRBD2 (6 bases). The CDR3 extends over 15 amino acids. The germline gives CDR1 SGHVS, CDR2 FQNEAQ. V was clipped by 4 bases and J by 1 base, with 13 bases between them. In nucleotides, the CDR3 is TGTGCCAGCAGCTCACCCCTCGGGAGCCAAGAGACCCAGTACTTC. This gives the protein CASSSPLGSQETQYF.

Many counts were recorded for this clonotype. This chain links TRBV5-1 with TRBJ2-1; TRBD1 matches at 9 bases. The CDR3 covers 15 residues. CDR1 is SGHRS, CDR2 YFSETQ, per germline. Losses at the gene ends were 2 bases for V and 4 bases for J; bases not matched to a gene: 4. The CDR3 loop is CASSFRTGAYNEQFF. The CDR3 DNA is TGCGCCAGCAGCTTTAGGACAGGGGCATACAATGAGCAGTTCTTC.

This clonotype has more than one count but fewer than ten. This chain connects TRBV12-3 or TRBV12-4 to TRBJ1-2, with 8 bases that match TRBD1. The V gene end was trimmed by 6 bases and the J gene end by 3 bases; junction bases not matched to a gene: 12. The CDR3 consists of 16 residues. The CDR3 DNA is TGTGCCAGCAGGCGCGGCAGGGGGCGCTCTCACTATGGCTACACCTTC. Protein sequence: CASRRGRGRSHYGYTF.

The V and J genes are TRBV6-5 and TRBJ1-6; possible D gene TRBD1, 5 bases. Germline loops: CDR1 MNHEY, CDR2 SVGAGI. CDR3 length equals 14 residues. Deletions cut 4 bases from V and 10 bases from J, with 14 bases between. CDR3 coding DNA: TGTGCCAGCAGTTCCCCGGGACTTCAATCACCCCTCCACTTT. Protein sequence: CASSSPGLQSPLHF.

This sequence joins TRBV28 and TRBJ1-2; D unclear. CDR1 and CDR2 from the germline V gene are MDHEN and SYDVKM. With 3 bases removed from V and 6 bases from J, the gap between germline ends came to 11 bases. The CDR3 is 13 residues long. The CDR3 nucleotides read TGTGCCAGCAGTTTTGTCCTAAATAATGGCTACACCTTC. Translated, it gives CASSFVLNNGYTF.

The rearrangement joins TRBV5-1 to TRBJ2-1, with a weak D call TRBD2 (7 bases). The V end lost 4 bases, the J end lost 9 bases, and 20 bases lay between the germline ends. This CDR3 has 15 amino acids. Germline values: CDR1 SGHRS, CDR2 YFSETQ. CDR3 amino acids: CASSPRGAGDGEQFF. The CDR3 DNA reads TGCGCCAGCAGCCCCCGGGGGGCGGGAGATGGTGAGCAGTTCTTC.